The rows below give T cell receptor beta chains drawn from one sample of a study of OX40 agonist ivuxolimab in advanced cancers. The table came from immunoSEQ multiplex PCR; TCRdb's copy has only in-frame clones and leaves some out. This sample has fewer than 45,000 clones, with roughly 82% found just once. The source material was CD4+ or CD8+ T cells sorted from blood, sampled in a trial of the OX40 agonist ivuxolimab. The receptors were sampled from an adult with an advanced solid tumor such as melanoma, head and neck, liver or kidney cancer. The CDR3 runs from the conserved cysteine through the conserved F or W. The D gene is left open where the match is weak. Only some rows state a clone size, as once, few, many or a class for expanded clones.

CDR3 protein: CASSRDGWYTQYF
CDR3 DNA: TGTGCCAGCAGCCGCGACGGATGGTACACGCAGTATTTT
clone size: -
V gene: TRBV6-5
CDR3 length: 13
D gene: -
J gene: TRBJ2-3

CDR3 protein: CATIESRNSPLHF
CDR3 DNA: TGTGCCACCATAGAGTCGAGGAATTCACCCCTCCACTTT
clone size: -
V gene: TRBV2
CDR3 length: 13
D gene: -
J gene: TRBJ1-6

CDR3 protein: CSVSCQLSRANVLTF
CDR3 DNA: TGCAGCGTTTCGTGCCAACTAAGTCGGGCCAACGTCCTGACTTTC
clone size: once
V gene: TRBV29-1
CDR3 length: 15
D gene: -
J gene: TRBJ2-6

CDR3 protein: CASSLTGGEQPQHF
CDR3 DNA: TGTGCCAGCAGTCTGACAGGGGGGGAACAGCCCCAGCATTTT
clone size: once
V gene: TRBV7-2
CDR3 length: 14
D gene: TRBD1
J gene: TRBJ1-5

CDR3 protein: CATSRGRAASSGNTIYF
CDR3 DNA: TGTGCCACCAGCAGAGGGCGAGCAGCGAGCTCTGGAAACACCATATATTTT
clone size: few
V gene: TRBV15
CDR3 length: 17
D gene: -
J gene: TRBJ1-3

CDR3 protein: CASSLETSRHEQYF
CDR3 DNA: TGTGCCAGCAGCTTAGAGACCTCCCGCCACGAGCAGTACTTC
clone size: -
V gene: TRBV11-2
CDR3 length: 14
D gene: -
J gene: TRBJ2-7

CDR3 protein: CASRLGTVGNEKLFF
CDR3 DNA: TGCGCCAGCAGGTTGGGCACAGTTGGGAATGAAAAACTGTTTTTT
clone size: -
V gene: TRBV5-1
CDR3 length: 15
D gene: -
J gene: TRBJ1-4

CDR3 protein: CATSRETGTYYEQYF
CDR3 DNA: TGTGCCACCAGCAGAGAAACGGGAACCTACTACGAGCAGTACTTC
clone size: -
V gene: TRBV15
CDR3 length: 15
D gene: -
J gene: TRBJ2-7

CDR3 protein: CASIKGNGQPQHF
CDR3 DNA: TGTGCCAGTATCAAGGGGAATGGACAGCCCCAGCATTTT
clone size: -
V gene: TRBV19
CDR3 length: 13
D gene: -
J gene: TRBJ1-5

CDR3 protein: CASSSRFIAGGYDNEQFF
CDR3 DNA: TGTGCCAGCAGCTCCCGTTTTATAGCGGGAGGTTATGACAATGAGCAGTTCTTC
clone size: -
V gene: TRBV11-1
CDR3 length: 18
D gene: TRBD2
J gene: TRBJ2-1

CDR3 protein: CASSRGTLDEQFF
CDR3 DNA: TGTGCCAGCAGCCGAGGGACCTTGGATGAGCAGTTCTTC
clone size: -
V gene: TRBV7-3
CDR3 length: 13
D gene: -
J gene: TRBJ2-1

CDR3 protein: CASSPQGGPSVTDTQYF
CDR3 DNA: TGTGCCAGCAGCCCCCAGGGGGGCCCTAGCGTCACAGATACGCAGTATTTT
clone size: -
V gene: TRBV7-3
CDR3 length: 17
D gene: -
J gene: TRBJ2-3

CDR3 protein: CASSPTSGEQYF
CDR3 DNA: TGTGCCAGCTCACCGACTAGCGGCGAGCAGTACTTC
clone size: -
V gene: TRBV18
CDR3 length: 12
D gene: TRBD2
J gene: TRBJ2-7

CDR3 protein: CASSVEGGLNTIYF
CDR3 DNA: TGTGCCAGCAGCGTAGAAGGGGGCTTAAACACCATATATTTT
clone size: -
V gene: TRBV9
CDR3 length: 14
D gene: TRBD1
J gene: TRBJ1-3

CDR3 protein: CASSVVASGTVGTQYF
CDR3 DNA: TGTGCCAGCAGCGTAGTGGCTAGCGGGACGGTTGGGACCCAGTACTTC
clone size: -
V gene: TRBV9
CDR3 length: 16
D gene: TRBD2
J gene: TRBJ2-5

CDR3 protein: CASSNGLYETQYF
CDR3 DNA: TGTGCCAGCAGCAATGGACTATACGAGACCCAGTACTTC
clone size: -
V gene: TRBV6-5
CDR3 length: 13
D gene: -
J gene: TRBJ2-5

CDR3 protein: CARTRGPGTGELFF
CDR3 DNA: TGTGCCAGGACCAGGGGGCCCGGCACCGGGGAGCTGTTTTTT
clone size: -
V gene: TRBV27
CDR3 length: 14
D gene: TRBD1
J gene: TRBJ2-2

CDR3 protein: CASIPGGSFYGYTF
CDR3 DNA: TGTGCCAGCATCCCAGGAGGCAGCTTCTATGGCTACACCTTC
clone size: -
V gene: TRBV6-1
CDR3 length: 14
D gene: -
J gene: TRBJ1-2

CDR3 protein: CASSQGQGNEKLFF
CDR3 DNA: TGTGCCAGCTCACAAGGACAGGGGAATGAAAAACTGTTTTTT
clone size: -
V gene: TRBV18
CDR3 length: 14
D gene: TRBD1
J gene: TRBJ1-4

CDR3 protein: CASSNRRDTETQYF
CDR3 DNA: TGTGCCAGCAGTAACCGCAGGGACACGGAGACCCAGTACTTC
clone size: once
V gene: TRBV28
CDR3 length: 14
D gene: -
J gene: TRBJ2-5

CDR3 protein: CASSLRQGNSPLHF
CDR3 DNA: TGCGCCAGCAGCCTCCGACAGGGGAATTCACCCCTCCACTTT
clone size: -
V gene: TRBV5-1
CDR3 length: 14
D gene: TRBD1
J gene: TRBJ1-6

CDR3 protein: CATSGTGGTGEKLFF
CDR3 DNA: TGTGCCACCAGCGGAACAGGGGGGACGGGTGAAAAACTGTTTTTT
clone size: -
V gene: TRBV15
CDR3 length: 15
D gene: TRBD1
J gene: TRBJ1-4

CDR3 protein: CASSLSGTTNTGELFF
CDR3 DNA: TGTGCCAGCAGCTTAAGCGGTACCACGAACACCGGGGAGCTGTTTTTT
clone size: few
V gene: TRBV7-8
CDR3 length: 16
D gene: -
J gene: TRBJ2-2

CDR3 protein: CASSKNSLAGNTIYF
CDR3 DNA: TGTGCCAGCTCAAAAAACAGCCTCGCTGGAAACACCATATATTTT
clone size: once
V gene: TRBV6-5
CDR3 length: 15
D gene: -
J gene: TRBJ1-3